This T cell receptor (beta chain) was obtained from a study of cytomegalovirus exposure and HLA in healthy donors. A multiplex PCR was run with 60 Vbeta primers and 13 Jbeta primers. The method was immunoSEQ multiplex PCR; TCRdb's version includes in-frame clones alone and lacks a portion of them. The sample lists 70,000 to 95,000 clones; 60% to 80% were seen once. V gave up 9 bases and J gave up 5 bases, with 11 bases separating them. Germline CDR1 and CDR2: ENHRY and SYGVKD. There are 11 residues in the CDR3. General study findings and limits: Most TCR beta V segments were productive about 90% or about 30% of the time in an earlier analysis. Follow-up analysis later connected one missense variant in DCLRE1C with trimming of TCR beta V- and J-genes. An analysis was carried out at a later point. It showed that HLA-associated TCR beta chains were more clonally expanded than equally common non-associated chains.

As for this clone: Its specificity is unknown.

Nominally healthy donors were sampled, though unrecorded immune exposures were likely. Material: PBMCs. The J gene is TRBJ2-7, the V gene TRBV10-3, with D perhaps TRBD1 (6 bases). This clonotype originated in a middle-aged man in good health and CMV-seronegative. The CDR3, as DNA: TGTGCCATAGGTGGACAGCACGAGCAGTACTTC. Amino acids: CAIGGQHEQYF.